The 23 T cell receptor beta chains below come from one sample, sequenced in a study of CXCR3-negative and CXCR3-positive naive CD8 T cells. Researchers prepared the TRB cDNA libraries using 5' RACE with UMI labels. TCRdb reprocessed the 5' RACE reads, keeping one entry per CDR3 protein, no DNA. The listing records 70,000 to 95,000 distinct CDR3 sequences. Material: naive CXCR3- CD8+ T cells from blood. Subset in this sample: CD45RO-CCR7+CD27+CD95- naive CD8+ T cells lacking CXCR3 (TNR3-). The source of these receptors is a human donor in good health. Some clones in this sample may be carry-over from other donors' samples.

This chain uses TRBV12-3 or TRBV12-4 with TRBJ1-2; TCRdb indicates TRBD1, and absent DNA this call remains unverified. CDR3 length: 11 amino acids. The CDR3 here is CASSLGQVHTF.

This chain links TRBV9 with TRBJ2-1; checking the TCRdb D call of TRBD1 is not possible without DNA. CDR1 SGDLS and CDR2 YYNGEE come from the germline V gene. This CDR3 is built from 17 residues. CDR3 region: CASSPLQVASTYNEQFF.

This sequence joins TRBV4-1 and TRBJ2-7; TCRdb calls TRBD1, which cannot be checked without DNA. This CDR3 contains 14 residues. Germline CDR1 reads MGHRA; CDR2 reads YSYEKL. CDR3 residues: CASSQGQTYYEQYF.

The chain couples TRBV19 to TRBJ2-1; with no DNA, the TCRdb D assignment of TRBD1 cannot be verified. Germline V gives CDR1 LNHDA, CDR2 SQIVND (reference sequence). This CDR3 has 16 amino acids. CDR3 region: CASSPTQGGSYNEQFF. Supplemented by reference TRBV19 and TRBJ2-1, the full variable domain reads DGGITQSPKYLFRKEGQNVTLSCEQNLNHDAMYWYRQDPGQGLRLIYYSQIVNDFQKGDIAEGYSVSREKKESFPLTVTSAQKNPTAFYLCASSPTQGGSYNEQFFGPGTRLTVL.

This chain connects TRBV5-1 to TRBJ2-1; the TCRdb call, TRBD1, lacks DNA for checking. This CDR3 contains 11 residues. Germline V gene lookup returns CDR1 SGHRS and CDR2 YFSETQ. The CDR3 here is CASSEGSEQFF.

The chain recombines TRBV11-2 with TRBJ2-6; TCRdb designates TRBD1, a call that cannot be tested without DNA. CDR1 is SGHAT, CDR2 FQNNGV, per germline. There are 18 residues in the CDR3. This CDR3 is CASSLGPIPVSGANVLTF.

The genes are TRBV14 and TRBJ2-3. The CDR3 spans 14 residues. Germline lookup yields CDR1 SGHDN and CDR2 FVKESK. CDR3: CASSQDTNTDTQYF.

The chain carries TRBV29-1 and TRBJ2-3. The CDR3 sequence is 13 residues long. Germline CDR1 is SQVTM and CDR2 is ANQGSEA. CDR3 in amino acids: CSTLSGDTDTQYF.

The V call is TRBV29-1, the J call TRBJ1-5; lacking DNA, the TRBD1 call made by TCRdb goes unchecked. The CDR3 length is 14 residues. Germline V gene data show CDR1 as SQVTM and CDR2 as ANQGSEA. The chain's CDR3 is CSVGWGASNQPQHF.

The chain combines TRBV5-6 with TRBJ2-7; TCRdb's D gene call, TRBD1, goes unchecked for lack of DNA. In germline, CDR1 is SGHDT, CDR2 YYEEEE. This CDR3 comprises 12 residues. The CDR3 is CASQGSGYEQYF.

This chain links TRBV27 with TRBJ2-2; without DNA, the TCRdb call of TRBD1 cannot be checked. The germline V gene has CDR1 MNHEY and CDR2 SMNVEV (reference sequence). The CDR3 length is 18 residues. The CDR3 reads CASSYHTGELVLSGELFF.

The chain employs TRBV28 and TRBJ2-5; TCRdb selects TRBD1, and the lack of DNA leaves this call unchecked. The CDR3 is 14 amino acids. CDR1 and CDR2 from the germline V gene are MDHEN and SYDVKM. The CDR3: CASSHRDTQETQYF.

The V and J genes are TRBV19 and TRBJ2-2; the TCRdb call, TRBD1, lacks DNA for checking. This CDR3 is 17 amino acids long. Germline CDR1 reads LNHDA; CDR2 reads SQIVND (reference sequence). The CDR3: CASSIGRGVTDTGELFF.

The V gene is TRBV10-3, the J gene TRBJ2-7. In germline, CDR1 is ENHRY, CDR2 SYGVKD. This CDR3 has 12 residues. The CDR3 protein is CAISGLGYEQYF.

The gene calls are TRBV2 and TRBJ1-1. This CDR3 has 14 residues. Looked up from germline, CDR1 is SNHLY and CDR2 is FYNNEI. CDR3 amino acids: CASSEAGPNTEAFF.

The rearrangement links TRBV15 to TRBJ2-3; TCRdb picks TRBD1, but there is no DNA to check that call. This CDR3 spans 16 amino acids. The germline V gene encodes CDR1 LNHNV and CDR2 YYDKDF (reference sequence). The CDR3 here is CATSRDRQGSTDTQYF. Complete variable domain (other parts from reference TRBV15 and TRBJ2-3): DAMVIQNPRYQVTQFGKPVTLSCSQTLNHNVMYWYQQKSSQAPKLLFHYYDKDFNNEADTPDNFQSRRPNTSFCFLDIRSPGLGDTAMYLCATSRDRQGSTDTQYFGPGTRLTVL.

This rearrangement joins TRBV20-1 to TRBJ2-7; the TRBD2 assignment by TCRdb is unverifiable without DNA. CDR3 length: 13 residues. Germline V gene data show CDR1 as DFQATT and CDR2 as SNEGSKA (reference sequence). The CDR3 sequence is CSAADSPAYEQYF.

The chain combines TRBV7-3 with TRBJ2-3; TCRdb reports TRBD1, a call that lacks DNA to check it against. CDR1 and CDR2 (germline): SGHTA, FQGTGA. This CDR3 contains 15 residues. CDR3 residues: CASSPTGGMTDTQYF. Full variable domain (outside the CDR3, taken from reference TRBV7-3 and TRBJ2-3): GAGVSQTPSNKVTEKGKYVELRCDPISGHTALYWYRQSLGQGPEFLIYFQGTGAADDSGLPNDRFFAVRPEGSVSTLKIQRTERGDSAVYLCASSPTGGMTDTQYFGPGTRLTVL.

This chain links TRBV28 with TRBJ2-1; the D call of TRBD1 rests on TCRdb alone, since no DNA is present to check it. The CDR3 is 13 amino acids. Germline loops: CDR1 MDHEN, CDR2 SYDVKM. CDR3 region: CASTGASYNEQFF.

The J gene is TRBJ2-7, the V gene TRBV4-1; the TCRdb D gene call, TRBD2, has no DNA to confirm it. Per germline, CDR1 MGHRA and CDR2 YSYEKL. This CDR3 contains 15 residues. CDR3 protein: CASSRLAGGGNEQYF.

This CDR3 is CSVEGDRAYEQYF. This rearrangement joins TRBV29-1 to TRBJ2-7; the TCRdb D gene call, TRBD1, has no DNA to confirm it. The CDR3 covers 13 residues. In germline, CDR1 is SQVTM, CDR2 ANQGSEA.

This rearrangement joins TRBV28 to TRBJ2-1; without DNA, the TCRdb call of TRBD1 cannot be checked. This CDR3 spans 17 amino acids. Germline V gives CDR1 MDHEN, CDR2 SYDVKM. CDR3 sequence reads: CASSIRLLLGGLNEQFF.

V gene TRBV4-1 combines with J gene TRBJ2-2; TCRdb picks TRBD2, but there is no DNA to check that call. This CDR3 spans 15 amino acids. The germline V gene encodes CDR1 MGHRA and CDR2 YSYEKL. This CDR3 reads CASNQLAGEVGELFF.